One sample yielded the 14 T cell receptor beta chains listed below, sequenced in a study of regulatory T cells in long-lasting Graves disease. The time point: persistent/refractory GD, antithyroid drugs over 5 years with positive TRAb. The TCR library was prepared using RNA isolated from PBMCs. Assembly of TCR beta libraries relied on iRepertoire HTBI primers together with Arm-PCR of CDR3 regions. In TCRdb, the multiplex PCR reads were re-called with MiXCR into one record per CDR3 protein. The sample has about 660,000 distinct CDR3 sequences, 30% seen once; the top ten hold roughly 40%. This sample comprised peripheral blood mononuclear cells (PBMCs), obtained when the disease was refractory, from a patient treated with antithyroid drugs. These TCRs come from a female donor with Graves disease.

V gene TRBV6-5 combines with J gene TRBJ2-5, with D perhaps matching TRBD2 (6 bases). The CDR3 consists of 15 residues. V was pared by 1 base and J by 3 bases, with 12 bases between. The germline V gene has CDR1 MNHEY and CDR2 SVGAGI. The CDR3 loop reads CASSYWLTGEETQYF. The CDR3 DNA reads TGTGCCAGCAGTTACTGGTTGACGGGGGAAGAGACCCAGTACTTC.

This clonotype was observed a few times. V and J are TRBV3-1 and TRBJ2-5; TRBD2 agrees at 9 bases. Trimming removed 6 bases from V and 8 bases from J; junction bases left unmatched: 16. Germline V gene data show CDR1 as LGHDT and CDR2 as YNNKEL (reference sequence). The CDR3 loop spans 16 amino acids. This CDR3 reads CASRPEGTGLASTQYF. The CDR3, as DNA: TGTGCCAGCAGACCAGAAGGAACCGGACTAGCGAGCACCCAGTACTTC.

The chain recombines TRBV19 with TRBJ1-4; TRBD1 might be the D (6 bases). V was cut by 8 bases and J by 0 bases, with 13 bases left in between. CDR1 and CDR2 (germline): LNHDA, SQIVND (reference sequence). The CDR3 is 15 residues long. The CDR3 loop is CASQGQVTTNEKLFF. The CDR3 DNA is TGTGCCAGTCAGGGGCAGGTAACAACTAATGAAAAACTGTTTTTT.

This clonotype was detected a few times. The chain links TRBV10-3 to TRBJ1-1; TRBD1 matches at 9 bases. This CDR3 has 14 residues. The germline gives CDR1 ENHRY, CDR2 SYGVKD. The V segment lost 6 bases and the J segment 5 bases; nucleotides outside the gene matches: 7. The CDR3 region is CAISGDRAITEAFF. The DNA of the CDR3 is TGTGCCATCAGCGGGGACAGGGCGATTACTGAAGCTTTCTTT.

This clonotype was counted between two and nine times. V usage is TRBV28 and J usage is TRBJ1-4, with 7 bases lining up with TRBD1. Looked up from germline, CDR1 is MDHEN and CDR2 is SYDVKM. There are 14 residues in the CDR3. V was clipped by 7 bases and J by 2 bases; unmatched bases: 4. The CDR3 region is CASKGGRTNEKLFF. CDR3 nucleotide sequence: TGTGCCAGCAAAGGGGGCAGGACTAATGAAAAACTGTTTTTT.

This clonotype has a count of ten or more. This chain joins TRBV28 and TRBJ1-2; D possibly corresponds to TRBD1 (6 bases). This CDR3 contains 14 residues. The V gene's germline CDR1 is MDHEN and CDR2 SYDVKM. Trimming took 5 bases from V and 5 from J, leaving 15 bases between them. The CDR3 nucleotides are TGTGCCAGCAGTCTTACAGGGCATCTTTATGGCTACACCTTC. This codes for CASSLTGHLYGYTF.

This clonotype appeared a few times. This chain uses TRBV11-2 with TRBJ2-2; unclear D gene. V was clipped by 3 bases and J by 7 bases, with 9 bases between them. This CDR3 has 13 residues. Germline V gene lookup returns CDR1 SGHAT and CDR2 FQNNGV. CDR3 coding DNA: TGTGCCAGCAGCTTGGTTGCCGGCGGGGAGCTGTTTTTT. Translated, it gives CASSLVAGGELFF.

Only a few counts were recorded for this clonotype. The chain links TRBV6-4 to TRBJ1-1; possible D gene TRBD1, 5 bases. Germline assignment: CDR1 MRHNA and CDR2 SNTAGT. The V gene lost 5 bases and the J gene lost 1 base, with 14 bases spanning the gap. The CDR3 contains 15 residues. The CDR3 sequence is CASSYGDSANTEAFF. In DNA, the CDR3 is TGTGCCAGCAGTTACGGGGACTCGGCGAACACTGAAGCTTTCTTT.

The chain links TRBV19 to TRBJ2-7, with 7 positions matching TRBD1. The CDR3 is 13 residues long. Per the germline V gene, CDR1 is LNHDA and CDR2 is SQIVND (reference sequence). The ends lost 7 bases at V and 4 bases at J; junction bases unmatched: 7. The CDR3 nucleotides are TGTGCCAGTACCGGGACAGTGGGATACGAGCAGTACTTC. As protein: CASTGTVGYEQYF.

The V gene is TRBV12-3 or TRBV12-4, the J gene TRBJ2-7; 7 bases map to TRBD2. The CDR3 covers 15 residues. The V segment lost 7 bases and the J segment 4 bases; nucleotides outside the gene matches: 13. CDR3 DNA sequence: TGTGCCAGCAAGACTTTGGGCGGGAGTACGTACGAGCAGTACTTC. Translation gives CASKTLGGSTYEQYF.

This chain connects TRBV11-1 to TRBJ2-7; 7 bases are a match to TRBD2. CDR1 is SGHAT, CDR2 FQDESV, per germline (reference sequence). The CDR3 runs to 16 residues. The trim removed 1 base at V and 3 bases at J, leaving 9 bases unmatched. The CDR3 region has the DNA TGTGCCAGCAGCTTAGGTTCCGGACTAGGCCACTACGAGCAGTACTTC. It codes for CASSLGSGLGHYEQYF. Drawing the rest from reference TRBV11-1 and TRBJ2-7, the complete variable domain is EAEVAQSPRYKITEKSQAVAFWCDPISGHATLYWYRQILGQGPELLVQFQDESVVDDSQLPKDRFSAERLKGVDSTLKIQPAELGDSAMYLCASSLGSGLGHYEQYFGPGTRLTVT.

The CDR3 sequence is CASSFIYLRDRPSNQPQHF. CDR3 nucleotides: TGTGCCAGCAGTTTTATTTATCTCAGGGACAGACCAAGCAATCAGCCCCAGCATTTT. The chain employs TRBV28 and TRBJ1-5, with 7 nucleotides matching TRBD1. Germline V gene lookup returns CDR1 MDHEN and CDR2 SYDVKM. V lost 3 bases to trimming and J lost 1 base; unmatched junction nucleotides: 15. The CDR3 consists of 19 residues. The whole variable domain, remainder taken from reference TRBV28 and TRBJ1-5, is DVKVTQSSRYLVKRTGEKVFLECVQDMDHENMFWYRQDPGLGLRLIYFSYDVKMKEKGDIPEGYSVSREKKERFSLILESASTNQTSMYLCASSFIYLRDRPSNQPQHFGDGTRLSIL.

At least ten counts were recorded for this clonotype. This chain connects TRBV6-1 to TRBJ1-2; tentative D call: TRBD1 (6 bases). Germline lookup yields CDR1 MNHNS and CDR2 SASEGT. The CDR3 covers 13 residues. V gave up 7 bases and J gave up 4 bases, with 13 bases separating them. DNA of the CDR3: TGTGCCAGCACTAAACAGGGAGGCTATGGCTACACCTTC. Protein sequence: CASTKQGGYGYTF.

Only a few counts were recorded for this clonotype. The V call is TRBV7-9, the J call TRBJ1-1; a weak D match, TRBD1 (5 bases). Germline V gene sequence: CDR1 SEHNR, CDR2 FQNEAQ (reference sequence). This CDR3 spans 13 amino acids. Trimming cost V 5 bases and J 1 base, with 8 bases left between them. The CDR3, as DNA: TGTGCCAGCAGCGAGACAGCGAACACTGAAGCTTTCTTT. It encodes CASSETANTEAFF.